The rows below give T cell receptor beta chains drawn from one sample of a study of blood T cells in healthy people across ages. TCRdb redid the calling of the 5' RACE reads with MiXCR, one entry per CDR3 protein. The sample holds around 700,000 distinct CDR3 sequences, 20% to 25% seen once. The sample also formed part of further work on T cells of mothers and their children.

Specimen: blood. The receptors were sampled from a boy between 10 and 17 years old in good health. Both conserved end residues are part of each CDR3.

j_call: TRBJ2-7; v_call: TRBV7-8; cdr3_aa: CASSFLGYSYEQYF
j_call: -; v_call: TRBV20-1; cdr3_aa: CSATGELKYEQYF
j_call: TRBJ1-2; v_call: TRBV7-9; cdr3_aa: CASSLAGTGYTF
j_call: TRBJ2-5; v_call: TRBV18; cdr3_aa: CASSPNHQGRAGGETQYF
j_call: -; v_call: TRBV27; cdr3_aa: CASRDWTYEQYF
j_call: TRBJ2-1; v_call: TRBV20-1; cdr3_aa: CSARAGGTSGFYNEQFF
j_call: TRBJ2-1; v_call: TRBV6-2/TRBV6-3; cdr3_aa: CASTDRRLAGGNEQFF
j_call: TRBJ2-5; v_call: TRBV3-1; cdr3_aa: CASSLTSGRVETQYF
j_call: TRBJ2-1; v_call: TRBV20-1; cdr3_aa: CSARGVTSRNEQFF
j_call: TRBJ2-7; v_call: TRBV6-6; cdr3_aa: CASSNGQGATYEQYF
j_call: TRBJ2-7; v_call: TRBV25-1; cdr3_aa: CASSVGEAQYF
j_call: TRBJ2-7; v_call: TRBV20-1; cdr3_aa: CSAMGQGAYEQYF
j_call: TRBJ2-1; v_call: TRBV11-3; cdr3_aa: CASSLDASASSYNEQFF
j_call: TRBJ2-6; v_call: TRBV6-5; cdr3_aa: CASSTPSGANVLTF
j_call: TRBJ2-1; v_call: TRBV27; cdr3_aa: CASSLWGVYNEQFF
j_call: TRBJ2-5; v_call: TRBV7-9; cdr3_aa: CASSLAYGEETQYF
j_call: TRBJ1-4; v_call: TRBV7-9; cdr3_aa: CASSQQDTTGEKLFF
j_call: -; v_call: TRBV6-6; cdr3_aa: CASSYAELGRNEQFF
j_call: TRBJ2-1; v_call: TRBV20-1; cdr3_aa: CSARLDFSYNEQFF
j_call: TRBJ1-1; v_call: TRBV7-3; cdr3_aa: CASSQTTEAEAFF
j_call: TRBJ1-6; v_call: TRBV27; cdr3_aa: CASRPGVHSPLHF
j_call: TRBJ2-7; v_call: TRBV7-9; cdr3_aa: CASSLRDSPYEQYF
j_call: TRBJ1-2; v_call: TRBV9; cdr3_aa: CASSSHRDYGYTF
j_call: TRBJ2-1; v_call: TRBV12-3/TRBV12-4; cdr3_aa: CASSLWREFDNEQFF
j_call: TRBJ1-3; v_call: TRBV20-1; cdr3_aa: CSATPDGGGNTIYF
j_call: TRBJ2-4; v_call: TRBV6-2/TRBV6-3; cdr3_aa: CASSATGVKNIQYF